This T cell receptor beta chain derives from a study of blood T cell repertoires in COVID-19. The overall study: COVID-19 samples collected from the United States, Italy and Spain covered acute and convalescent phases. In each case, the material was cDNA or gDNA derived from T cells, B-cell-depleted T cells, or PBMCs.

The Seattle site enrolled patients during active infection and followed them longitudinally. Original methodology: Nucleated cell counts were estimated from reference gene primer amplification. TCRdb's table, derived via immunoSEQ multiplex PCR, lists solely in-frame clones and lacks some. V and J calls and clone size come straight from that table; D and trimming were deduced from the DNA. The sample shows some 350,000 clones, about nine tenths of them seen only once. The germline V gene encodes CDR1 MNHEY and CDR2 SVGEGT. The CDR3 totals 14 residues. V trimming: 6 bases; J trimming: 2 bases; junction bases outside the gene matches: 4.

The sample was peripheral blood. This clonotype originated in a woman aged 65 to 85 with COVID-19, enrolled during active disease. The rearrangement links TRBV6-2 or TRBV6-3 to TRBJ1-5; 7 bases fit TRBD1. Here the CDR3 DNA reads TGTGCCAGCAGCCTCACAGGGGGCAATCAGCCCCAGCATTTT. This translates into CASSLTGGNQPQHF.